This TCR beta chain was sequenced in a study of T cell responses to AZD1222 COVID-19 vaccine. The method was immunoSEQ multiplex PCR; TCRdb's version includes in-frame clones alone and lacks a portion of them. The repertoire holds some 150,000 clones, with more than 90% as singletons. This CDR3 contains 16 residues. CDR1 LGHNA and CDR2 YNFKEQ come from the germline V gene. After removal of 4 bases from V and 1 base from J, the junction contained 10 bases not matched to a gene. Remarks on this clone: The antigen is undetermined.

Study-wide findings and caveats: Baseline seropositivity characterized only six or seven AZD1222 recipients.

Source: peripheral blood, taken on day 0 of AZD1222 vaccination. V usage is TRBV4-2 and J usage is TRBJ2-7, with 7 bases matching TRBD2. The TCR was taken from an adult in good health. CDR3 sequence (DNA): TGTGCCAGCAGCCCCCGGAGCGGGGCGGGATCCTACGAGCAGTACTTC. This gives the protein CASSPRSGAGSYEQYF.